The 13 T cell receptor beta chains reported below all come from one sample, sequenced in a study of T cell responses to AZD1222 COVID-19 vaccine. This table comes from immunoSEQ multiplex PCR, and its TCRdb copy is limited to in-frame clones, with some not included. Found here are under 150,000 clones, approximately 85% of them singletons; the top ten hold roughly 3.9%. This specimen was peripheral blood, taken on day 0 of MenACWY control vaccination. These receptors originate from an adult in good health.

This chain uses TRBV11-2 with TRBJ2-7, with D perhaps matching TRBD1 (5 bases). Trimming took off 5 bases at V and 0 bases at J, with 11 bases between the two ends. From germline, CDR1 is SGHAT and CDR2 FQNNGV. The CDR3 covers 14 residues. CDR3 protein: CASSSTDSSYEQYF. For the CDR3, the DNA is TGTGCCAGCAGCAGTACAGACAGCTCCTACGAGCAGTACTTC. The variable domain in full, completed from reference TRBV11-2 and TRBJ2-7, reads EAGVAQSPRYKIIEKRQSVAFWCNPISGHATLYWYQQILGQGPKLLIQFQNNGVVDDSQLPKDRFSAERLKGVDSTLKIQPAKLEDSAVYLCASSSTDSSYEQYFGPGTRLTVT.

This rearrangement joins TRBV7-5 to TRBJ2-7. TRBV7-5 is classified as a pseudogene. This CDR3 region has 14 residues. CDR3 loop: CARSLRDGGIEQYF. The CDR3 nucleotides are TGTGCCAGAAGCTTGAGGGACGGTGGGATCGAGCAGTACTTC.

V usage is TRBV19 and J usage is TRBJ2-4, with TRBD1 matching over 7 bases. The germline V gene has CDR1 LNHDA and CDR2 SQIVND (reference sequence). The CDR3 consists of 17 residues. J was trimmed by 0 bases and V by 5 bases; bases with no gene match: 10. This CDR3 reads CASSPRGTGLAKNIQYF. The CDR3, as DNA: TGTGCCAGTAGTCCCAGGGGGACGGGGTTAGCCAAAAACATTCAGTACTTC.

The rearrangement joins TRBV19 to TRBJ2-5; 11 positions match TRBD2. The V gene end was trimmed by 4 bases and the J gene end by 5 bases; junction bases not matched to a gene: 9. This CDR3 comprises 16 residues. Germline lookup yields CDR1 LNHDA and CDR2 SQIVND (reference sequence). DNA of the CDR3: TGTGCCAGTAGTACCAGACTAGCGGGGTTGAGTGAGACCCAGTACTTC. This translates into CASSTRLAGLSETQYF. Using reference TRBV19 and TRBJ2-5 for the parts outside the CDR3, the full variable domain is DGGITQSPKYLFRKEGQNVTLSCEQNLNHDAMYWYRQDPGQGLRLIYYSQIVNDFQKGDIAEGYSVSREKKESFPLTVTSAQKNPTAFYLCASSTRLAGLSETQYFGPGTRLLVL.

The chain has TRBV5-1 and TRBJ1-4; D is uncertain. Germline V gene lookup returns CDR1 SGHRS and CDR2 YFSETQ. V was pared by 4 bases and J by 7 bases, with 14 bases between. CDR3 length: 14 residues. The CDR3, as DNA: TGCGCCAGCAGCCCGGTCCCTTTGGGTGAAAAACTGTTTTTT. This encodes CASSPVPLGEKLFF.

The chain couples TRBV6-5 to TRBJ1-6; D ambiguous. This CDR3 comprises 14 residues. CDR1 is MNHEY, CDR2 SVGAGI, per germline. Trimming took off 5 bases at V and 9 bases at J, with 14 bases between the two ends. In DNA, the CDR3 is TGTGCCAGCAGTCTCACCGGGGAGGGTTCACCCCTCCACTTT. Its translation is CASSLTGEGSPLHF.

The chain is built from TRBV2 and TRBJ1-2; no firm D call. The germline V gene encodes CDR1 SNHLY and CDR2 FYNNEI. V dropped 6 bases and J dropped 8 bases, with 19 bases sitting between them. The CDR3 covers 14 residues. The CDR3 protein is CASRDDTYLYGYTF. CDR3 nucleotide sequence: TGTGCCAGCAGGGACGACACGTATCTCTACGGCTACACCTTC.

The CDR3 is CASSSTGVTYEQYF. As DNA, the CDR3 is TGTGCCAGCAGCTCGACAGGGGTCACCTACGAGCAGTACTTC. This rearrangement joins TRBV5-6 to TRBJ2-7; 8 bases fit TRBD1. Germline CDR1 reads SGHDT; CDR2 reads YYEEEE. J was trimmed by 2 bases and V by 3 bases; bases with no gene match: 4. The CDR3 covers 14 residues.

V usage is TRBV7-9 and J usage is TRBJ1-4, with D possibly being TRBD1 (6 bases). The V end was cut by 1 base, the J end by 14 bases, with 17 bases between. Germline V gene lookup returns CDR1 SEHNR and CDR2 FQNEAQ (reference sequence). This CDR3 comprises 14 residues. CDR3 region: CASSLDVGGSSLFF. The CDR3 DNA sequence: TGTGCCAGCAGCTTAGACGTAGGGGGGTCGAGTCTGTTTTTT.

V is TRBV11-2 and J is TRBJ2-2; D might be TRBD1 (5 bases). V lost 2 bases to trimming and J lost 5 bases, with 12 bases between them. Germline V gene sequence: CDR1 SGHAT, CDR2 FQNNGV. The CDR3 sequence is 15 residues long. This CDR3 reads CASSLNQGKTGELFF. The CDR3 DNA follows: TGTGCCAGCAGCTTAAACCAGGGTAAAACCGGGGAGCTGTTTTTT.

The chain is built from TRBV4-2 and TRBJ1-6; 9 nucleotides match TRBD1. Germline V CDR1 and CDR2: LGHNA, YNFKEQ. V shed 4 bases, J shed 7 bases, and the junction held 11 bases outside the gene matches. The CDR3 sequence is 17 residues long. As DNA, the CDR3 is TGTGCCAGCAGCCTAGCCCGGGGAGACAGGGGGAATTCACCCCTCCACTTT. Translating gives CASSLARGDRGNSPLHF.

This chain joins TRBV7-7 and TRBJ2-3; 9 bases fit TRBD1. V shed 4 bases, J shed 4 bases, and the junction held 6 bases outside the gene matches. CDR1 is SSHAT, CDR2 FNYEAQ, per germline (reference sequence). This CDR3 region has 15 residues. The CDR3 DNA follows: TGTGCCAGCAGCTCAGGGACAGGGAGATCAGATACGCAGTATTTT. Translating gives CASSSGTGRSDTQYF.

The chain links TRBV6-2 or TRBV6-3 to TRBJ2-7; D unresolved. The CDR3 length is 14 residues. Trimming removed 2 bases at V and 5 bases at J, with 13 bases between. Per the germline V gene, CDR1 is MNHEY and CDR2 is SVGEGT. Written as DNA, the CDR3 is TGTGCCAGCAGTTACACCCATGTTCGGAACGAGCAGTACTTC. Residues: CASSYTHVRNEQYF.